This TCR beta chain is from a study of control samples from healthy donors and cancer patients. Some clones are missing from TCRdb's copy, which holds only in-frame ones; the method was immunoSEQ multiplex PCR. The sample consists of roughly 160,000 clones, 90% to 95% of them appearing once. Losses at the gene ends were 4 bases for V and 0 bases for J; bases not matched to a gene: 4. This CDR3 comprises 16 residues. Germline-derived CDR1 and CDR2 are SGHRS and YFSETQ. The sequenced sample was PBMCs. The J gene is TRBJ2-6, the V gene TRBV5-1; TRBD1 matches 7 bases. The receptor's source is a man aged 55 to 70 with colorectal cancer. The DNA for the CDR3 is TGCGCCAGCAGCCCCGGACAGGCCTCTGGGGCCAACGTCCTGACTTTC. It yields the protein CASSPGQASGANVLTF.